Below, 32 T cell receptor beta chains from the same sample are listed, as sequenced in a study of cytomegalovirus exposure and HLA in healthy donors. 13 Jbeta primers and 60 Vbeta primers were used for the PCR. TCRdb keeps only in-frame clones here, not all; method: immunoSEQ multiplex PCR. The table records 200,000 to 250,000 clones, over 75% of them present only once. Source material: PBMCs. The receptors originated from a human donor in good health.

This rearrangement joins TRBV28 to TRBJ2-1; 8 bases fit TRBD1. Germline V lookup: CDR1 MDHEN, CDR2 SYDVKM. CDR3 length: 16 residues. Trimming cost V 6 bases and J 4 bases; bases outside gene matches: 11. The CDR3 coding sequence is TGTGCCAGCAGCCTGAGGGGACAGGCCTTTTACAATGAGCAGTTCTTC. It is translated as CASSLRGQAFYNEQFF.

The rearrangement links TRBV7-8 to TRBJ1-6; D ambiguous. With 1 base removed from V and 14 bases from J, the gap between germline ends came to 12 bases. Germline V gene data show CDR1 as SGHVS and CDR2 as FQNEAQ. This CDR3 has 13 amino acids. CDR3 loop: CASSLGRETTLHF. The CDR3, as DNA: TGTGCCAGCAGCTTAGGTCGGGAAACTACCCTCCACTTT.

This chain links TRBV4-1 with TRBJ2-5, with 7 bases lining up with TRBD2. Trimming at V came to 3 bases and at J to 1 base, leaving 11 bases not matched to a gene. The CDR3 runs 17 residues. CDR1 MGHRA and CDR2 YSYEKL come from the germline V gene. The CDR3 here is CASSHPAEAGIQETQYF. CDR3 nucleotide sequence: TGCGCCAGCAGCCACCCTGCGGAAGCGGGGATCCAAGAGACCCAGTACTTC.

The V and J genes are TRBV30 and TRBJ2-1; TRBD1 matches 9 bases. The V segment lost 4 bases and the J segment 3 bases; nucleotides outside the gene matches: 4. The CDR3 runs to 14 residues. Germline lookup yields CDR1 GTSNPN and CDR2 SVGIG (reference sequence). In nucleotides, the CDR3 is TGTGCCTGGACGACAGGGGGGCTCTACAATGAGCAGTTCTTC. This translates into CAWTTGGLYNEQFF.

The chain uses TRBV15 and TRBJ2-7; 10 nucleotides align to TRBD2. The V and J ends lost 0 bases and 1 base, in that order; junction bases with no gene match: 9. The CDR3 consists of 18 residues. Germline assignment: CDR1 LNHNV and CDR2 YYDKDF (reference sequence). CDR3 DNA sequence: TGTGCCACCAGCAGAGATCGGACTAGCGGACTTGTATCCTACGAGCAGTACTTC. The encoded protein is CATSRDRTSGLVSYEQYF.

There are a few counts of this clone. The rearrangement joins TRBV27 to TRBJ2-1; D might be TRBD2 (6 bases). Germline lookup yields CDR1 MNHEY and CDR2 SMNVEV (reference sequence). The V end was cut by 1 base, the J end by 5 bases, with 9 bases between. This CDR3 contains 14 residues. CDR3 coding DNA: TGTGCCAGCAGTTTATGGGGGAGGAACAATGAGCAGTTCTTC. This sequence encodes CASSLWGRNNEQFF.

The chain combines TRBV7-2 with TRBJ2-7, with a weak D call TRBD2 (6 bases). Germline loops: CDR1 SGHTA, CDR2 FQGNSA. Trimming removed 3 bases at V and 6 bases at J, with 18 bases between. The CDR3 spans 15 residues. CDR3 sequence: CASSFQAGSQTEQYF. The CDR3 coding sequence is TGTGCCAGCAGCTTCCAAGCGGGTTCTCAGACCGAGCAGTACTTC.

The chain recombines TRBV18 with TRBJ1-3; D is uncertain. The germline V and J ends were trimmed by 3 bases and 1 base, with 16 bases remaining between them. The CDR3 runs 17 residues. CDR1 KGHSH and CDR2 LQKENI come from the germline V gene. The CDR3 DNA sequence: TGTGCCAGCTCACCCAATGCGGGGAACCCTTCTGGAAACACCATATATTTT. Amino acid sequence: CASSPNAGNPSGNTIYF.

The chain is built from TRBV27 and TRBJ2-7, with a possible D match to TRBD2 (7 bases). The CDR3 contains 16 residues. Per germline, CDR1 MNHEY and CDR2 SMNVEV (reference sequence). Trimming left V 0 bases short and J 2 bases short, with 14 bases between. In DNA, the CDR3 is TGTGCCAGCAGTTTATCGGGCCTGGGGGGGCCCTACGAGCAGTACTTC. Translation gives CASSLSGLGGPYEQYF.

J is TRBJ1-1 and V is TRBV28; 8 bases are a match to TRBD1. Germline CDR1 MDHEN, CDR2 SYDVKM. The ends lost 4 bases at V and 6 bases at J; junction bases unmatched: 1. There are 12 residues in the CDR3. CDR3 sequence reads: CASSSTGAEAFF. The CDR3 DNA is TGTGCCAGCAGTTCGACAGGGGCTGAAGCTTTCTTT.

V gene TRBV7-9 combines with J gene TRBJ2-5; perhaps TRBD2 as D (6 bases). Trimming removed 0 bases at V and 4 bases at J, with 15 bases between. The CDR3 consists of 16 residues. Per germline, CDR1 SEHNR and CDR2 FQNEAQ (reference sequence). The CDR3 region has the DNA TGTGCCAGCAGCTTAGCGCGGGGCCTTAGGGCAGAGACCCAGTACTTC. It is translated as CASSLARGLRAETQYF.

V usage is TRBV5-1 and J usage is TRBJ2-2; D gene uncertain. Trimming took 5 bases from V and 5 from J, leaving 13 bases between them. Germline CDR1 reads SGHRS; CDR2 reads YFSETQ. The CDR3 runs 14 residues. This CDR3 is CASRHTSGTGELFF. In DNA form, the CDR3 reads TGCGCCAGCAGACACACCTCGGGTACCGGGGAGCTGTTTTTT.

The rearrangement links TRBV25-1 to TRBJ1-1, with D uncertain. From germline, CDR1 is MGHDK and CDR2 SYGVNS. This CDR3 region has 12 residues. V was clipped by 3 bases and J by 5 bases, with 7 bases between them. CDR3 in amino acids: CASSDERTEAFF. The CDR3 DNA is TGTGCCAGCAGTGACGAACGGACTGAAGCTTTCTTT.

The V gene is TRBV7-3, the J gene TRBJ2-2; 7 nucleotides agree with TRBD1. Per the germline V gene, CDR1 is SGHTA and CDR2 is FQGTGA. V gave up 2 bases and J gave up 6 bases; unmatched junction bases: 3. The CDR3 covers 14 residues. CDR3 DNA: TGTGCCAGCAGCTTATCTGGGACAGCCGGGGAGCTGTTTTTT. Its translation is CASSLSGTAGELFF.

The CDR3 DNA sequence: TGTGCCAGCAGCTTAACCAGCGGGAGTGTTCGGGCCGAGCAGTACTTC. Its protein is CASSLTSGSVRAEQYF. This chain uses TRBV7-9 with TRBJ2-7; TRBD2 matches at 8 bases. Germline V gene data show CDR1 as SEHNR and CDR2 as FQNEAQ (reference sequence). V shed 2 bases, J shed 6 bases, and the junction held 12 bases outside the gene matches. The CDR3 has 16 residues.

The gene calls are TRBV6-5 and TRBJ2-1; D perhaps matches TRBD1 (5 bases). Trimming removed 2 bases from V and 7 bases from J, with 15 bases in between. Per the germline V gene, CDR1 is MNHEY and CDR2 is SVGAGI. This CDR3 spans 15 amino acids. In DNA form, the CDR3 reads TGTGCCAGCAGTTACGGGGCAAATTTGGGGAATGAGCAGTTCTTC. Protein product: CASSYGANLGNEQFF.

The chain has TRBV5-1 and TRBJ2-1; maybe TRBD2 (9 bases). Deletions cut 6 bases from V and 2 bases from J, with 21 bases between. This CDR3 is built from 17 residues. CDR1 is SGHRS, CDR2 YFSETQ, per germline. Written as DNA, the CDR3 is TGCGCCAGCATGCAGGGGGCCGCGGGAGGGCCCTACAATGAGCAGTTCTTC. Protein product: CASMQGAAGGPYNEQFF.

This clone was seen only once. This CDR3 is CASSISTGGSMGYGYTF. In nucleotides, the CDR3 is TGTGCCAGTAGTATCAGCACAGGGGGCTCTATGGGCTATGGCTACACCTTC. J is TRBJ1-2 and V is TRBV19; 9 bases align to TRBD1. V trimming: 3 bases; J trimming: 4 bases; junction bases outside the gene matches: 12. The V gene's germline CDR1 is LNHDA and CDR2 SQIVND (reference sequence). This CDR3 is built from 17 residues.

The chain recombines TRBV7-2 with TRBJ2-7, with 7 bases matching TRBD1. V was clipped by 2 bases and J by 2 bases; unmatched bases: 6. The CDR3 spans 15 residues. Germline assignment: CDR1 SGHTA and CDR2 FQGNSA. In DNA, the CDR3 is TGTGCCAGCAGCTTAACCCCGGGACAGACCTACGAGCAGTACTTC. Protein sequence: CASSLTPGQTYEQYF.

This clone was counted between two and nine times. The rearrangement joins TRBV19 to TRBJ1-1, with 10 bases matching TRBD1. With V trimmed by 6 bases and J by 0 bases, 7 bases remained unmatched. From germline, CDR1 is LNHDA and CDR2 SQIVND (reference sequence). This CDR3 has 16 residues. Here the CDR3 reads CASRRGTGVMNTEAFF. The CDR3 DNA follows: TGTGCCAGTAGACGCGGGACAGGGGTCATGAACACTGAAGCTTTCTTT.

This clone was picked up a small number of times. The chain joins TRBV5-1 to TRBJ2-6; D is unresolved. Looked up from germline, CDR1 is SGHRS and CDR2 is YFSETQ. The CDR3 runs to 18 residues. Trimming cost V 7 bases and J 0 bases, with 20 bases left between them. CDR3 protein: CASPRHTAQSSGANVLTF. The CDR3 nucleotides are TGCGCCAGCCCGAGACACACAGCCCAAAGCTCTGGGGCCAACGTCCTGACTTTC.

The V and J genes are TRBV30 and TRBJ2-7, with a tentative D call TRBD1 (6 bases). Germline loops: CDR1 GTSNPN, CDR2 SVGIG (reference sequence). V dropped 0 bases and J dropped 3 bases, with 15 bases sitting between them. This CDR3 contains 15 residues. The CDR3: CAWSVTGNIIYEQYF. The CDR3 region has the DNA TGTGCCTGGAGTGTAACAGGGAACATTATCTACGAGCAGTACTTC.

J is TRBJ1-4 and V is TRBV7-2, with no clear D. Trimming took off 5 bases at V and 7 bases at J, with 17 bases between the two ends. This CDR3 has 15 amino acids. The germline CDR1 and CDR2 sequences are SGHTA and FQGNSA. The CDR3 reads CASSLQGGLSEKLFF. In DNA, the CDR3 is TGTGCCAGCAGCCTCCAAGGAGGTCTTAGTGAAAAACTGTTTTTT. Complete variable domain (other parts from reference TRBV7-2 and TRBJ1-4): GAGVSQSPSNKVTEKGKDVELRCDPISGHTALYWYRQSLGQGLEFLIYFQGNSAPDKSGLPSDRFSAERTGGSVSTLTIQRTQQEDSAVYLCASSLQGGLSEKLFFGSGTQLSVL.

This chain uses TRBV7-6 with TRBJ1-2, with TRBD1 matching 7 bases. V shed 0 bases, J shed 8 bases, and the junction held 18 bases outside the gene matches. This CDR3 spans 18 amino acids. Germline V gene data show CDR1 as SGHVS and CDR2 as FNYEAQ. The CDR3: CASSLALITGVYLWGYTF. DNA for the CDR3: TGTGCCAGCAGCTTAGCCCTTATTACAGGGGTCTACTTATGGGGCTACACCTTC.

Concerning this clone: Other DNA sequences in this specimen translate into the identical CDR3. The chain uses TRBV5-1 and TRBJ2-7; 9 bases are shared with TRBD2. V gave up 4 bases and J gave up 6 bases; unmatched junction bases: 11. CDR3 length: 15 residues. Looked up from germline, CDR1 is SGHRS and CDR2 is YFSETQ. CDR3 loop: CASSNGLAGSGEQYF. The DNA of the CDR3 is TGCGCCAGCAGCAACGGGCTAGCGGGATCCGGCGAGCAGTACTTC.

The genes are TRBV5-1 and TRBJ2-2; the match to TRBD1 covers 12 bases. Per the germline V gene, CDR1 is SGHRS and CDR2 is YFSETQ. V shed 3 bases, J shed 5 bases, and the junction held 8 bases outside the gene matches. CDR3 size: 17 residues. The CDR3 coding sequence is TGCGCCAGCAGCTCCGGGACAGGGGGCTTAGGAACCGGGGAGCTGTTTTTT. It codes for CASSSGTGGLGTGELFF.

The CDR3 DNA is TGTGCCAGCGGGACAAGGAACTCCTACGAGCAGTACTTC. Translation gives CASGTRNSYEQYF. This sequence joins TRBV6-1 and TRBJ2-5, with a tentative D call TRBD1 (6 bases). The J call may be wrong; the DNA end is better matched by TRBJ2-7. The CDR3 runs to 13 residues. Per germline, CDR1 MNHNS and CDR2 SASEGT.

This clone was counted only a few times. This sequence joins TRBV7-8 and TRBJ2-7; D may be TRBD2 (5 bases). CDR3 length: 15 amino acids. V was clipped by 1 base and J by 0 bases, with 10 bases between them. The germline V gene has CDR1 SGHVS and CDR2 FQNEAQ. CDR3 amino acids: CASSLEAGNSYEQYF. As DNA, the CDR3 is TGTGCCAGCAGCTTAGAGGCGGGTAACTCCTACGAGCAGTACTTC.

V and J are TRBV5-4 and TRBJ2-3; 7 bases map to TRBD2. Trimming cost V 10 bases and J 2 bases; bases outside gene matches: 13. This CDR3 has 15 residues. Germline CDR1 is SGHNT and CDR2 is YYREEE (reference sequence). In DNA, the CDR3 is TGTGCCGTCCTACCCCGGGGGGAAATCACAGATACGCAGTATTTT. It translates to CAVLPRGEITDTQYF.

The sample holds a few counts of this clone. The V gene is TRBV28, the J gene TRBJ1-1, with D tentatively TRBD1 (5 bases). This CDR3 is 13 amino acids long. Germline CDR1 is MDHEN and CDR2 is SYDVKM. Trimming removed 6 bases from V and 0 bases from J, with 8 bases in between. CDR3 bases: TGTGCCAGCAGCGGACATCTGAACACTGAAGCTTTCTTT. As protein: CASSGHLNTEAFF.

Here the CDR3 DNA reads TGTGCCAGCAGTCCCGGGACAGGGGGTTGGGGCAATCAGCCCCAGCATTTT. Its translation is CASSPGTGGWGNQPQHF. The chain is built from TRBV28 and TRBJ1-5; 11 bases match TRBD1. Germline CDR1 MDHEN, CDR2 SYDVKM. The CDR3 contains 17 residues. With 5 bases clipped from V and 2 bases from J, the junction kept 8 bases outside the gene matches.

This rearrangement joins TRBV5-5 to TRBJ2-1, with 7 bases that match TRBD2. J was trimmed by 5 bases and V by 4 bases; bases with no gene match: 3. The CDR3 contains 13 residues. CDR1 and CDR2 from the germline V gene are SGHKS and YYEKEE (reference sequence). The CDR3 loop reads CASSGDYNNEQFF. CDR3 bases: TGTGCCAGCAGCGGGGACTACAACAATGAGCAGTTCTTC.